Below, 3 T cell receptor beta chains from the same sample are listed, as sequenced in a study of T-cell memory formation after mild COVID-19. TCRdb reprocessed the 5' RACE reads with MiXCR, giving one entry per CDR3 protein. The sample yields some 160,000 distinct CDR3 sequences, about a third seen once. The sample comprised PBMCs or a T cell subset sorted from them (not recorded which). Receptors originate from an adult woman who had mild COVID-19 (a few samples of this study predate the infection). Cell type and time point are not known.

There are a few counts of this clonotype. This rearrangement joins TRBV6-2 or TRBV6-3 to TRBJ1-2; D remains unclear. This CDR3 has 12 residues. Trimming left V 3 bases short and J 8 bases short, with 10 bases between. Germline loops: CDR1 MNHEY, CDR2 SVGEGT. The CDR3 DNA is TGTGCCAGCAGTTATAGTATTTCCGGCTACACCTTC. It translates to CASSYSISGYTF.

This clonotype came up a few times. The chain has TRBV7-8 and TRBJ1-2; D remains ambiguous. The CDR3 runs to 15 residues. Trimming left V 5 bases short and J 0 bases short, with 13 bases between. Germline V lookup: CDR1 SGHVS, CDR2 FQNEAQ. The CDR3 spells CASSPAGPANYGYTF. CDR3 bases: TGTGCCAGCAGCCCCGCCGGTCCGGCTAACTATGGCTACACCTTC.

This clonotype was counted once. The genes are TRBV14 and TRBJ1-3, with D hard to call. Trimming took off 3 bases at V and 4 bases at J, with 13 bases between the two ends. The germline V gene encodes CDR1 SGHDN and CDR2 FVKESK. This CDR3 is 15 amino acids long. Written as DNA, the CDR3 is TGTGCCAGCAGCCAGTTTCGCGACGGGGGAAACACCATATATTTT. Translated: CASSQFRDGGNTIYF.